The T cell receptor (beta chain) under discussion was sequenced for a study of blood T cell repertoires in COVID-19. Study-level background: From the United States, Italy and Spain came samples of acute and convalescent COVID-19.

The CDR3 covers 18 residues. The J segment lost 4 bases and the V segment lost 0 bases, leaving 7 bases of the junction unmatched. Germline V gene sequence: CDR1 SEHNR, CDR2 FQNEAQ (reference sequence). As handled by the study authors: The authors estimated nucleated cell counts from reference gene primer amplification. TCRdb's copy holds only in-frame clones and misses some; the assay was immunoSEQ multiplex PCR. V, J and clone size are those of that table, while D and trimming were read from the DNA. The sample has around 130,000 clones; around 84% are singletons. The chain employs TRBV7-9 and TRBJ2-7; 15 positions agree with TRBD2. This receptor was identified in a human donor in a cohort sampled during active COVID-19. The sequencing input was peripheral blood. CDR3 nucleotide sequence: TGTGCCAGCAGCTTAGCAACGGGACTAGCGGGGGGCTTATACGAGCAGTACTTC. Its translation is CASSLATGLAGGLYEQYF. The full variable domain, with the rest looked up from reference TRBV7-9 and TRBJ2-7, is DTGVSQNPRHKITKRGQNVTFRCDPISEHNRLYWYRQTLGQGPEFLTYFQNEAQLEKSRLLSDRFSAERPKGSFSTLEIQRTEQGDSAMYLCASSLATGLAGGLYEQYFGPGTRLTVT.